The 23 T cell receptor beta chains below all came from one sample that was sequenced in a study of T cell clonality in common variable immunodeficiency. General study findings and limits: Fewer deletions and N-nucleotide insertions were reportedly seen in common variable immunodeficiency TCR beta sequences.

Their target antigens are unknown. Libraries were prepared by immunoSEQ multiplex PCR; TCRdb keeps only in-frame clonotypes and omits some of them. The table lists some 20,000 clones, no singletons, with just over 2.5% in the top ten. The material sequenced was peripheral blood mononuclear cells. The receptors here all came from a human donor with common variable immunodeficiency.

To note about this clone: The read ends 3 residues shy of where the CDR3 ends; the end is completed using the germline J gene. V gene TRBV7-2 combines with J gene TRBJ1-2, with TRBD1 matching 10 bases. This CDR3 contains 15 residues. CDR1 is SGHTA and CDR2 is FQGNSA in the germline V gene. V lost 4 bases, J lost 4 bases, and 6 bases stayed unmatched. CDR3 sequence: CASSYSGQGIYGYTF. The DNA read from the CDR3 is TGTGCCAGCAGCTACTCGGGACAGGGGATCTATGGC. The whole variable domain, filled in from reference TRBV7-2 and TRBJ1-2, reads GAGVSQSPSNKVTEKGKDVELRCDPISGHTALYWYRQSLGQGLEFLIYFQGNSAPDKSGLPSDRFSAERTGGSVSTLTIQRTQQEDSAVYLCASSYSGQGIYGYTFGSGTRLTVV.

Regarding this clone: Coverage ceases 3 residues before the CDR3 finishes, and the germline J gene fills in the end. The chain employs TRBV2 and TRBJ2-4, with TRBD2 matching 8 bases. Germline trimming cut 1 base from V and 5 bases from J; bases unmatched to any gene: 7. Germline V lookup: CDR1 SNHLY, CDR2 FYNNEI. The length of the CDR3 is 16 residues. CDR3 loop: CASSEVRTSRQNIQYF. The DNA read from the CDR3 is TGTGCCAGCAGTGAAGTCCGGACTAGCAGGCAAAACATT.

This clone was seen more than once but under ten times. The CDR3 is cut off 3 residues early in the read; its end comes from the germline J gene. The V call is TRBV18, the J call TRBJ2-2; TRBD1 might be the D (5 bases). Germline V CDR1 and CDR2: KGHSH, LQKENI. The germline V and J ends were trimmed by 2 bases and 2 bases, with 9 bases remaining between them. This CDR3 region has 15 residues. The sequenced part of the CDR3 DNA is TGTGCCAGCTCACCATCGCAGGGCAACACCGGGGAG. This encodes CASSPSQGNTGE. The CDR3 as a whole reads CASSPSQGNTGELFF.

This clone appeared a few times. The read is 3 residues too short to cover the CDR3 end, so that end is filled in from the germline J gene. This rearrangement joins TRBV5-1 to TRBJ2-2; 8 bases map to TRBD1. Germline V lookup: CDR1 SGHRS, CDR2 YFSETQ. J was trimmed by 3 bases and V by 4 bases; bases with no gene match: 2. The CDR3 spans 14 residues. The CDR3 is CASSPQGDTGELFF. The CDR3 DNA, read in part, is TGCGCCAGCAGCCCACAGGGGGACACCGGGGAG.

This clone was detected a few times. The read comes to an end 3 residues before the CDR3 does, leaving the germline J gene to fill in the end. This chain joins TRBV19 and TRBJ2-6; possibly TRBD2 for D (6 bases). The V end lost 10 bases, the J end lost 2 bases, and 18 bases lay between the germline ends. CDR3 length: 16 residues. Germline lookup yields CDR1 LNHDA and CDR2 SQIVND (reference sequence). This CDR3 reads CATSGEWAAGANVLTF. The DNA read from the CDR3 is TGTGCCACTTCGGGGGAATGGGCAGCTGGGGCCAACGTC. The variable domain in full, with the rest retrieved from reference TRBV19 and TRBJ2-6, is DGGITQSPKYLFRKEGQNVTLSCEQNLNHDAMYWYRQDPGQGLRLIYYSQIVNDFQKGDIAEGYSVSREKKESFPLTVTSAQKNPTAFYLCATSGEWAAGANVLTFGAGSRLTVL.

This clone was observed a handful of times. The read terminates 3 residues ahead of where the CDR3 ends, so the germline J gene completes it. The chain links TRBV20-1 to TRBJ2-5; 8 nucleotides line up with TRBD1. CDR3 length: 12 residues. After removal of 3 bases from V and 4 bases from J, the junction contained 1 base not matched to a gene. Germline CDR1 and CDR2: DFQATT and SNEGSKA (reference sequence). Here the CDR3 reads CSASDRGETQYF. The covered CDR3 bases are TGCAGTGCTAGCGACAGGGGAGAGACC.

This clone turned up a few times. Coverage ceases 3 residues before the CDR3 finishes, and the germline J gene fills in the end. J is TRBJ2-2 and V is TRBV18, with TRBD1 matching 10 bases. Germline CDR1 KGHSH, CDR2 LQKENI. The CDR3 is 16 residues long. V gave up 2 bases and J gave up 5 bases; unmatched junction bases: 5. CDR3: CASSPGDRGRTGELFF. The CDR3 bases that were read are TGTGCCAGCTCACCAGGGGACAGGGGAAGGACCGGGGAG.

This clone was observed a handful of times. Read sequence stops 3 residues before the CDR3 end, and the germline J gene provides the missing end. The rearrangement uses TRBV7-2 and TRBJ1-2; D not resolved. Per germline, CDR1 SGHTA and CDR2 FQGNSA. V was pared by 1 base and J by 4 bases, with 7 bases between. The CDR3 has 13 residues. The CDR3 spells CASSLGAFYGYTF. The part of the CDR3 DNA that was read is TGTGCCAGCAGCTTAGGCGCTTTCTATGGC.

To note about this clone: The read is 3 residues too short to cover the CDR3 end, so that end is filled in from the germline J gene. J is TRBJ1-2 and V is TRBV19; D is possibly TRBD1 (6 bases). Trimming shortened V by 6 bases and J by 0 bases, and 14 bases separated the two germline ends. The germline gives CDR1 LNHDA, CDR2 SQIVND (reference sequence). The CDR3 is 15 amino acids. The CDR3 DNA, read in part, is TGTGCCAGTAGCGCTACGGACAGATCTAACTATGGC. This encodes CASSATDRSNYG. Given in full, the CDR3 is CASSATDRSNYGYTF.

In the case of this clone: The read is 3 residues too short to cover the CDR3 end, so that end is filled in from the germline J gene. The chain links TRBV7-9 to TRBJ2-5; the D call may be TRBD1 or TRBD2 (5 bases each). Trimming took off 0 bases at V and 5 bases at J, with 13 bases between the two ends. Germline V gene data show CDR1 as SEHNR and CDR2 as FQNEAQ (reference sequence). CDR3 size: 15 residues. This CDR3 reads CASSLAAGRRETQYF. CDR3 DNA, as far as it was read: TGTGCCAGCAGCTTAGCAGCAGGGAGAAGGGAGACC.

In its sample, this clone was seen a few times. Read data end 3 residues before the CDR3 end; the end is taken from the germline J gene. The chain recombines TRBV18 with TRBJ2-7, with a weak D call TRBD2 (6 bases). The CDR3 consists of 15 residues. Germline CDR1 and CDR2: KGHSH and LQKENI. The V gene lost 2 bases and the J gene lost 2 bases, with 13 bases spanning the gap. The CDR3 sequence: CASSPKRANTYEQYF. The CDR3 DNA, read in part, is TGTGCCAGCTCACCAAAGCGGGCTAATACCTACGAG. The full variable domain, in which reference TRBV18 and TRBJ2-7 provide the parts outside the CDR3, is NAGVMQNPRHLVRRRGQEARLRCSPMKGHSHVYWYRQLPEEGLKFMVYLQKENIIDESGMPKERFSAEFPKEGPSILRIQQVVRGDSAAYFCASSPKRANTYEQYFGPGTRLTVT.

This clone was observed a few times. The CDR3 region is CASKEAGGQETQYF. The CDR3 DNA, read in part, is TGTGCCAGTAAGGAAGCGGGGGGTCAAGAGACC. The chain is built from TRBV19 and TRBJ2-5; 9 nucleotides line up with TRBD2. The read halts 3 residues ahead of the CDR3 end, with the missing end drawn from the germline J gene. Germline V gene data show CDR1 as LNHDA and CDR2 as SQIVND (reference sequence). There are 14 residues in the CDR3. The trim removed 7 bases at V and 2 bases at J, leaving 5 bases unmatched.

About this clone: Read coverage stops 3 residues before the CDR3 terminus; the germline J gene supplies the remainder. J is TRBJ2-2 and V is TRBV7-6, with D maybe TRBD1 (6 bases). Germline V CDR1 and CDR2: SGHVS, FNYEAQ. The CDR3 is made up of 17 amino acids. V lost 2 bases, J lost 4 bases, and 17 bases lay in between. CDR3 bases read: TGTGCCAGCAGCTTAATAGGGGGAAGATCGGCCACCGGGGAG. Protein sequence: CASSLIGGRSATGE. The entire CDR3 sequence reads CASSLIGGRSATGELFF.

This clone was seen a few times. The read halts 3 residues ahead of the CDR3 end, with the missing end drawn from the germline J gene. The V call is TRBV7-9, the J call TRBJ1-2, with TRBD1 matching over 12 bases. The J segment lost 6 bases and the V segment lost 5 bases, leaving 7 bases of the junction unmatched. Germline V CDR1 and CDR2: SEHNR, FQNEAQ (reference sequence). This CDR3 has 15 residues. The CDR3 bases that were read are TGTGCCAGCAGCCGGGACAGGGGGCGAGTTGATGGC. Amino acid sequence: CASSRDRGRVDG. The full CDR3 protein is CASSRDRGRVDGYTF.

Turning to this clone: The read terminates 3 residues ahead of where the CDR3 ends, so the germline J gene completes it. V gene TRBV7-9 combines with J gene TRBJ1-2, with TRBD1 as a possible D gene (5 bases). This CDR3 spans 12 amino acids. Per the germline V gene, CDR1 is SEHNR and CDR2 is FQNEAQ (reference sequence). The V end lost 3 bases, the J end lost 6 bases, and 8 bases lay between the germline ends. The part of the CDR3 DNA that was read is TGTGCCAGCAGCTTGGGGGGGGATGGC. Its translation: CASSLGGDG. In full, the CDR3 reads CASSLGGDGYTF.

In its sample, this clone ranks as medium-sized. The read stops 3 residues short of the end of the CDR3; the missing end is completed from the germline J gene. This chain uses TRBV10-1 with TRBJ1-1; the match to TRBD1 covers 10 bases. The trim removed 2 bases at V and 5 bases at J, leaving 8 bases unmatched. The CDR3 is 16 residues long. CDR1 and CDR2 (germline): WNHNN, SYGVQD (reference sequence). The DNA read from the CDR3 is TGCGCCAGCAGTGAGCTAAGGGGACAGGGGTCAACTGAA. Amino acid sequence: CASSELRGQGSTE. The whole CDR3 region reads CASSELRGQGSTEAFF.

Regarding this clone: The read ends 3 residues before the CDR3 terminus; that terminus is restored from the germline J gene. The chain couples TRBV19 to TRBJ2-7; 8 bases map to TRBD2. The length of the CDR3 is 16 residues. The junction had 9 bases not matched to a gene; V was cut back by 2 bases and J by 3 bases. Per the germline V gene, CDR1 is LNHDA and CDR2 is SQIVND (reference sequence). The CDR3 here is CASSINSGGPIYEQYF. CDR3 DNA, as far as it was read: TGTGCCAGTAGTATAAATTCGGGGGGGCCAATCTACGAG. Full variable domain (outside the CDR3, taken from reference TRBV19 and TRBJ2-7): DGGITQSPKYLFRKEGQNVTLSCEQNLNHDAMYWYRQDPGQGLRLIYYSQIVNDFQKGDIAEGYSVSREKKESFPLTVTSAQKNPTAFYLCASSINSGGPIYEQYFGPGTRLTVT.

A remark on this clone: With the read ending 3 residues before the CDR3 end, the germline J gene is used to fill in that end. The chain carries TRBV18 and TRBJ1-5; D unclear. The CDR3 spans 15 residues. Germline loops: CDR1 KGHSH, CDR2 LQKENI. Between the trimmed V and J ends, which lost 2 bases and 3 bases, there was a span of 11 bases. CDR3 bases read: TGTGCCAGCTCACCAGAGATTTCCTACAATCAGCCC. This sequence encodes CASSPEISYNQP. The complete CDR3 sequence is CASSPEISYNQPQHF.

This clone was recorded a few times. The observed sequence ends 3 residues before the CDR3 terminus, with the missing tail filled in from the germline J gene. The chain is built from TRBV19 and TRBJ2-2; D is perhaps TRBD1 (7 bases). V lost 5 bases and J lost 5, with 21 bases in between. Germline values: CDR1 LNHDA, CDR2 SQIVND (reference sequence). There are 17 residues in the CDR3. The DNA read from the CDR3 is TGTGCCAGTAGTCCCCTCCCCGCAGGGGGGTGGACCGGGGAG. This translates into CASSPLPAGGWTGE. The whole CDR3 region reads CASSPLPAGGWTGELFF.

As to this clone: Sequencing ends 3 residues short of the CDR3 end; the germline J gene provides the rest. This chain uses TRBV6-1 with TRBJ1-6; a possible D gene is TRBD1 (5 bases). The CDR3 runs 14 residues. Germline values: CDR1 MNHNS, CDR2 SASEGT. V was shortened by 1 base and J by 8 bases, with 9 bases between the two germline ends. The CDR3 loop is CASSEEGEHSPLHF. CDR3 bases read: TGTGCCAGCAGTGAAGAAGGGGAACATTCACCC.

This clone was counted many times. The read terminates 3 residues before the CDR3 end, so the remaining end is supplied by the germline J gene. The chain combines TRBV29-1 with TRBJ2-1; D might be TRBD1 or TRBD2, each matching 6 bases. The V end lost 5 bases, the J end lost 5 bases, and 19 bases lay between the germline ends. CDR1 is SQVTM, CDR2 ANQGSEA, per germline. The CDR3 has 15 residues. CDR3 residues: CSVQQQGGVNNEQFF. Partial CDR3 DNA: TGCAGCGTTCAGCAACAGGGAGGCGTCAACAATGAG.

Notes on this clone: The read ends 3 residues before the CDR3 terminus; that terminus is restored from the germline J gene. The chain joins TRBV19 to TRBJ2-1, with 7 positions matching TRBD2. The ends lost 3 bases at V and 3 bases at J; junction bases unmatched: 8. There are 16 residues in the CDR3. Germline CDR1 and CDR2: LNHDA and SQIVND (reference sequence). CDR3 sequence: CASSMGPAGLYNEQFF. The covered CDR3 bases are TGTGCCAGTAGTATGGGCCCAGCGGGGCTCTACAATGAG.

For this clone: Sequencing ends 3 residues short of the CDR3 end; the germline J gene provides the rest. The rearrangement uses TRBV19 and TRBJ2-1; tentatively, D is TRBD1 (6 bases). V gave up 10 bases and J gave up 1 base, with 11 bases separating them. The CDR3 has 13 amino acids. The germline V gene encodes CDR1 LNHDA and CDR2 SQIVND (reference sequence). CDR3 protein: CATRQVSYNEQFF. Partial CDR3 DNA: TGTGCCACCCGACAGGTTTCCTACAATGAG.